Each of the 13 T cell receptor beta chains below was sequenced from the same sample in a study of post-analysis software for immune sequencing data. General observations from the study: The five TRBV segments detected at higher frequency in patients than in controls included TRBV5-6, TRBV5-1 and TRBV20-1.

TCR beta cDNA libraries included unique molecular identifiers. Using its own MiXCR run on the PCR reads, TCRdb lists one record per CDR3 protein. Of 650,000 to 900,000 distinct CDR3 sequences listed, about half are singletons. Which antigens these TCRs recognize remains unknown. Sequenced input: blood. Receptor source: a girl aged 10-17 years with multiple sclerosis.

The genes are TRBV28 and TRBJ1-1, with a possible D match to TRBD1 (5 bases). In germline, CDR1 is MDHEN, CDR2 SYDVKM. V gave up 5 bases and J gave up 7 bases, with 14 bases separating them. The CDR3 loop spans 13 amino acids. The CDR3 coding sequence is TGTGCCAGCAGTCCGGGGCTACTTTATGAAGCTTTCTTT. Protein product: CASSPGLLYEAFF.

The V gene is TRBV9, the J gene TRBJ2-3, with 8 bases identical to TRBD1. This CDR3 comprises 16 residues. V shed 0 bases and J 3 bases; nucleotides not matched to a gene: 6. Germline values: CDR1 SGDLS, CDR2 YYNGEE. In DNA, the CDR3 is TGTGCCAGCAGCGTAGTTCCAGGGGGCACGACAGATACGCAGTATTTT. Its translation: CASSVVPGGTTDTQYF.

The chain carries TRBV7-9 and TRBJ2-1; D not resolved. With 3 bases removed from V and 6 bases from J, the gap between germline ends came to 15 bases. CDR1 and CDR2 from the germline V gene are SEHNR and FQNEAQ (reference sequence). The CDR3 covers 15 residues. The CDR3 DNA sequence: TGTGCCAGCAGCTTTCCTGGAGCTAGATTCAATGAGCAGTTCTTC. Translation: CASSFPGARFNEQFF.

The CDR3 here is CASSRGQSTEAFF. The CDR3 DNA reads TGTGCCAGCAGCCGGGGACAGTCCACTGAAGCTTTCTTT. V is TRBV7-3 and J is TRBJ1-1; 7 positions agree with TRBD1. The CDR3 loop spans 13 amino acids. Unmatched junction bases numbered 4, after V lost 5 bases and J lost 4 bases. Germline V gives CDR1 SGHTA, CDR2 FQGTGA.

The V and J genes are TRBV10-3 and TRBJ1-5; D may be TRBD1 (6 bases). The CDR3 totals 17 residues. The V and J ends lost 3 bases and 0 bases respectively, with 15 bases between them. Germline CDR1 reads ENHRY; CDR2 reads SYGVKD. In nucleotides, the CDR3 is TGTGCCATCAGTGAAGGGTGGGACATGGATAGCAATCAGCCCCAGCATTTT. This sequence encodes CAISEGWDMDSNQPQHF.

The CDR3 loop reads CSVEEKVTGYTF. DNA for the CDR3: TGCAGCGTTGAAGAGAAAGTAACTGGCTACACCTTC. V is TRBV29-1 and J is TRBJ1-2; D not resolved. This CDR3 comprises 12 residues. Germline CDR1 SQVTM, CDR2 ANQGSEA. Trimming took 0 bases from V and 7 from J, leaving 9 bases between them.

This clonotype was recorded a few times. The chain links TRBV12-3 or TRBV12-4 to TRBJ2-1; D is possibly TRBD1 (6 bases). V dropped 3 bases and J dropped 7 bases, with 7 bases sitting between them. The CDR3 consists of 12 residues. CDR3 sequence (DNA): TGTGCCAGCAGTTTCGGGACAAATGAGCAGTTCTTC. This codes for CASSFGTNEQFF.

J is TRBJ2-5 and V is TRBV7-8, with a possible D match to TRBD1 (5 bases). Germline loops: CDR1 SGHVS, CDR2 FQNEAQ. This CDR3 has 13 residues. With 1 base removed from V and 11 bases from J, the gap between germline ends came to 14 bases. CDR3 DNA: TGTGCCAGCAGCTTAGACAGGCTGGGTGAGCAGTACTTC. Protein product: CASSLDRLGEQYF. Combining the CDR3 with reference TRBV7-8 and TRBJ2-5 gives the whole variable domain GAGVSQSPRYKVAKRGQDVALRCDPISGHVSLFWYQQALGQGPEFLTYFQNEAQLDKSGLPSDRFFAERPEGSVSTLKIQRTQQEDSAVYLCASSLDRLGEQYFGPGTRLLVL.

J is TRBJ2-7 and V is TRBV30; 8 bases agree with TRBD1. There are 15 residues in the CDR3. V trimming: 2 bases; J trimming: 3 bases; junction bases outside the gene matches: 9. Germline loops: CDR1 GTSNPN, CDR2 SVGIG (reference sequence). The CDR3 sequence: CAWSSKAGGIYEQYF. The DNA for the CDR3 is TGTGCCTGGAGTTCAAAGGCAGGGGGCATCTACGAGCAGTACTTC.

The genes are TRBV18 and TRBJ2-1; maybe TRBD1 (5 bases). This CDR3 region has 17 residues. The germline CDR1 and CDR2 sequences are KGHSH and LQKENI. V lost 2 bases and J 2 bases, leaving 16 bases between the germline ends. The CDR3: CASSPSRGARPYNEQFF. CDR3 DNA sequence: TGTGCCAGCTCACCAAGCCGTGGGGCTAGGCCCTACAATGAGCAGTTCTTC.

The V and J genes are TRBV4-3 and TRBJ2-2; TRBD2 aligns across 10 bases. There are 16 residues in the CDR3. V lost 3 bases and J lost 5; bases outside the gene matches: 6. CDR1 and CDR2 from the germline V gene are LGHNA and YSLEER. The CDR3 region is CASSHVGLAETGELFF. For the CDR3, the DNA is TGCGCCAGCAGCCACGTCGGACTAGCGGAGACCGGGGAGCTGTTTTTT.

This clonotype has only one observation. The V and J genes are TRBV20-1 and TRBJ2-5, with 7 bases fitting TRBD1. V shed 5 bases and J 5 bases; nucleotides not matched to a gene: 8. The germline gives CDR1 DFQATT, CDR2 SNEGSKA (reference sequence). The CDR3 is 13 amino acids. The CDR3 region has the DNA TGCAGTGCTGGAATAGGACAGGAGGAGACCCAGTACTTC. Translating it yields CSAGIGQEETQYF.

The chain couples TRBV29-1 to TRBJ2-7, with TRBD2 identical over 9 bases. Germline V lookup: CDR1 SQVTM, CDR2 ANQGSEA. CDR3 length: 13 amino acids. The ends lost 7 bases at V and 5 bases at J; junction bases unmatched: 9. The CDR3 sequence: CSAVAGASDEQYF. The CDR3 bases are TGCAGCGCCGTAGCGGGAGCGAGCGACGAGCAGTACTTC.